These T cell receptor beta chains were read from a single sample in a study of T cells expressing NK-cell markers. Following a re-call of the 5' RACE reads, TCRdb has one entry per CDR3 protein and lacks DNA. The repertoire table contains 150,000 to 180,000 distinct CDR3 sequences. The sequenced sample consisted of blood T cells: a sorted CD56 or NKG2C T cell subset, CD4+ or CD8+ T cells, or bulk PBMC T cells (not recorded which). These receptors were obtained from a woman aged 45 to 65 in good health. The CDR3 runs from the conserved cysteine through the conserved F or W.

j_call | cdr3_length | v_call | cdr3_aa
TRBJ2-3 | 15 | TRBV14 | CASSQDQRGTDTQYF
TRBJ2-2 | 14 | TRBV11-2 | CASSPGQGSGELFF
TRBJ2-4 | 16 | TRBV5-4 | CASSFGQGVSKNIQYF
TRBJ1-1 | 15 | TRBV4-1 | CASSQKATQGTEAFF
TRBJ2-1 | 13 | TRBV14 | CASSQGWGIEQFF
TRBJ2-4 | 14 | TRBV21-1 | CASSKGLAKNIQYF
TRBJ1-1 | 13 | TRBV25-1 | CASSAGLNTEAFF
TRBJ2-1 | 15 | TRBV10-3 | CAISDFDRTYNEQFF
TRBJ2-2 | 16 | TRBV20-1 | CSARDNAWDTGELFFF
TRBJ1-2 | 11 | TRBV6-5 | CASKYGGGYTF
TRBJ2-7 | 13 | TRBV7-9 | CASSLAGADEQYF
TRBJ2-7 | 15 | TRBV28 | CASSLSGGRAFEQYF
TRBJ2-3 | 14 | TRBV12-3/TRBV12-4 | CASSLGLGTDTQYF
TRBJ2-7 | 13 | TRBV27 | CASSLLPPDEQYF
TRBJ2-1 | 16 | TRBV24-1 | CATSDSGSPSYNEQFF
TRBJ1-5 | 16 | TRBV4-1 | CASSQVAGISNQPQHF
TRBJ1-1 | 15 | TRBV29-1 | CSVEDREGFNTEAFF
TRBJ1-2 | 15 | TRBV29-1 | CSVEEGAGGGYGYTF
TRBJ2-1 | 15 | TRBV12-3/TRBV12-4 | CASSLFPSGNDEQFF
TRBJ1-1 | 19 | TRBV7-9 | CASRVPLGFGDRLNTEAFF
TRBJ2-7 | 15 | TRBV19 | CASSILAGETYEQYF
TRBJ1-1 | 15 | TRBV18 | CASSPGSFMNTEAFF